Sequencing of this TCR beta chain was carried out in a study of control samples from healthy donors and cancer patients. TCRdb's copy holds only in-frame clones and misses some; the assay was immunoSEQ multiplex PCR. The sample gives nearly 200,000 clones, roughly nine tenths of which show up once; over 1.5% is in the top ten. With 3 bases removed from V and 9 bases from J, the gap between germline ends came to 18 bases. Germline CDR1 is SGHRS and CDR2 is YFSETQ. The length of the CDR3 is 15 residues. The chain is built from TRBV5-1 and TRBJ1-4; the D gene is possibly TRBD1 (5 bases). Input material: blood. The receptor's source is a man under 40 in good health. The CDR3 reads CASSSETASRKKLFF. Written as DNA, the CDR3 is TGCGCCAGCAGCTCGGAGACAGCTAGTAGGAAAAAACTGTTTTTT.